The rows below give T cell receptor beta chains drawn from one sample of a study of blood T cells in healthy people across ages. MiXCR was run by TCRdb on the 5' RACE reads, yielding one entry per CDR3 protein. The sample contains 1,500,000 or so distinct CDR3 sequences, approximately 60% of which appear only once. Sequencing was carried out using blood. These receptors all stem from a man between 18 and 29 years old in good health. CDR3s include the opening cysteine and the closing phenylalanine or tryptophan. A D gene is named only where the DNA matches it firmly. Size values are once, few and many counts, or a class for expanded clones, and some rows have none.

clone size	V gene	D gene	J gene	CDR3 DNA	CDR3 protein
few	TRBV12-3/TRBV12-4	NA	TRBJ1-5	TGTGCCAGCATGGGTGGCGGCAATCAGCCCCAGCATTTT	CASMGGGNQPQHF
NA	TRBV6-6	NA	TRBJ2-1	TGTGCCAGCAGGGATCTAGAGCACGGTGAGCAGTTCTTC	CASRDLEHGEQFF
few	TRBV12-3/TRBV12-4	TRBD2	TRBJ2-3	TGTGCCAGCAACCCAGGGATAGCGGGGGAAGATACGCAGTATTTT	CASNPGIAGEDTQYF
NA	TRBV7-6	NA	TRBJ1-1	TGTGCCAGCAGTTCTGGCGCTGAAGCTTTCTTT	CASSSGAEAFF
NA	TRBV10-3	TRBD1	TRBJ2-7	TGTGCCATCAGCTCCGGGACAGGCTCCTACAATGAGCAGTACTTC	CAISSGTGSYNEQYF
few	TRBV20-1	NA	TRBJ2-3	TGCAGTGCTAGCGGAGGGGGATCGACAGATACGCAGTATTTT	CSASGGGSTDTQYF
NA	TRBV11-2	NA	TRBJ2-3	TGTTCCAGCAGCCCCCTTTCCGGCAATACGTGGTATTTT	CSSSPLSGNTWYF
once	TRBV27	NA	TRBJ1-1	TGTGCCAGCAGGCCCGGGGGGGGAGCTTTCTTT	CASRPGGGAFF
few	TRBV29-1	NA	TRBJ2-1	TGCAGCGCGCGACCAGGGGCCGAGGAGCAGTTCTTC	CSARPGAEEQFF
few	TRBV3-1	TRBD2	TRBJ2-5	TGTGCCAGCAGCCAAGAACTAGCGGGTTGGGAACAAGAGACCCAGTACTTC	CASSQELAGWEQETQYF
NA	TRBV7-2	NA	TRBJ1-4	TGTGCCAGCAGCCCCGGGGACCGCCTGGGAGAAAAACTGTTTTTT	CASSPGDRLGEKLFF
NA	TRBV4-3	NA	TRBJ1-6	TGCGCCAGCAGCCAAGTAGGTACAGAGAACCCCCTCCACTTT	CASSQVGTENPLHF
NA	TRBV6-5	NA	TRBJ2-4	TGTGCCAGCAGACCCCCAACAGACAACATTCAGTACTTC	CASRPPTDNIQYF
few	TRBV27	TRBD1	TRBJ2-3	TGTGCCAGCAGTTTATCTGGTTGGGGACAGGGACCCACAGATACGCAGTATTTT	CASSLSGWGQGPTDTQYF
NA	TRBV3-1	NA	TRBJ2-7	TGTGCCACTGGGGGGGCCTTCGACGAGCAGTACTTC	CATGGAFDEQYF